This TCR beta chain stems from a study of CD4 T cells in relation to SARS-CoV-2 and coronaviruses. As for the study in general: PBMCs were cultured with antigen for nine to ten days before TCR beta sequencing.

The germline V gene has CDR1 SGDLS and CDR2 YYNGEE. The CDR3 has 13 residues. V dropped 0 bases and J dropped 6 bases, with 7 bases sitting between them. A remark on this clone: Its antigen is unidentified.

Profiled with immunoSEQ multiplex PCR; TCRdb holds only in-frame clones, not every one. The sample lists some 21,000 clones, 76% occurring once. CD4+ T cells from unexposed donors were obtained before the COVID-19 pandemic (2011-2018). CD4+ T cells were isolated from the cells after about 11 days of culture. The sample comprised CD4+ T cells from PBMCs, cultured in vitro. This TCR was recovered from a human donor in good health. The V and J genes are TRBV9 and TRBJ2-1; D ambiguous. The CDR3 sequence: CASSVAGANEQFF. The DNA for the CDR3 is TGTGCCAGCAGCGTAGCTGGTGCCAATGAGCAGTTCTTC.